The 30 T cell receptor beta chains reported below all come from one sample, sequenced in a study of blood T cell repertoires in COVID-19. The table came from immunoSEQ multiplex PCR; TCRdb's copy has only in-frame clones and leaves some out. The repertoire holds about 100,000 clones, with approximately 90% as singletons. Input material: peripheral blood. These receptors came from a human donor with COVID-19, enrolled during active disease. The donor label of this sample is uncertain.

This clone has just one count. J is TRBJ2-7 and V is TRBV25-1; 7 positions match TRBD1. V lost 10 bases and J lost 3; bases outside the gene matches: 9. Germline V gene sequence: CDR1 MGHDK, CDR2 SYGVNS. There are 13 residues in the CDR3. DNA of the CDR3: TGTGCCAACTCCCCGGGACAGAACTACGAGCAGTACTTC. Its protein is CANSPGQNYEQYF.

J is TRBJ2-5 and V is TRBV5-1; the D gene is possibly TRBD2 (5 bases). The V and J ends lost 0 bases and 1 base respectively, with 13 bases between them. There are 16 residues in the CDR3. Germline V gene sequence: CDR1 SGHRS, CDR2 YFSETQ. CDR3: CASSLVFAGGQETQYF. The CDR3 region has the DNA TGCGCCAGCAGCTTGGTTTTTGCCGGAGGCCAAGAGACCCAGTACTTC. The complete variable domain, with remaining parts taken from reference TRBV5-1 and TRBJ2-5, reads KAGVTQTPRYLIKTRGQQVTLSCSPISGHRSVSWYQQTPGQGLQFLFEYFSETQRNKGNFPGRFSGRQFSNSRSEMNVSTLELGDSALYLCASSLVFAGGQETQYFGPGTRLLVL.

This clone occurred a few times. This chain uses TRBV6-1 with TRBJ1-1; possibly TRBD1 for D (5 bases). Trimming removed 2 bases at V and 4 bases at J, with 14 bases between. This CDR3 has 15 amino acids. CDR1 and CDR2 (germline): MNHNS, SASEGT. The CDR3 sequence: CASSEIRGRGTEAFF. As DNA, the CDR3 is TGTGCCAGCAGTGAAATAAGGGGTCGAGGCACTGAAGCTTTCTTT.

The chain joins TRBV2 to TRBJ1-2; the D gene is possibly TRBD1 (6 bases). The V gene lost 5 bases and the J gene lost 3 bases, with 16 bases spanning the gap. This CDR3 spans 15 amino acids. In germline, CDR1 is SNHLY, CDR2 FYNNEI. CDR3 nucleotides: TGTGCCAGCAGTCCTGCTTTGGGGGCGGACTATGGCTACACCTTC. Its protein is CASSPALGADYGYTF. Looking up the rest from reference TRBV2 and TRBJ1-2 gives the full variable domain: EPEVTQTPSHQVTQMGQEVILRCVPISNHLYFYWYRQILGQKVEFLVSFYNNEISEKSEIFDDQFSVERPDGSNFTLKIRSTKLEDSAMYFCASSPALGADYGYTFGSGTRLTVV.

The chain recombines TRBV29-1 with TRBJ2-2; 10 bases fit TRBD1. CDR1 SQVTM and CDR2 ANQGSEA come from the germline V gene. J gave up 4 bases and V 5 bases, and 4 bases lay outside the gene matches. CDR3 length: 14 residues. The CDR3 DNA follows: TGCAGCGTTCTCCGGGACAGGGGCACCGGGGAGCTGTTTTTT. Its protein product is CSVLRDRGTGELFF.

The chain combines TRBV25-1 with TRBJ1-1; D may be TRBD1 (6 bases). CDR1 is MGHDK and CDR2 is SYGVNS in the germline V gene. There are 15 residues in the CDR3. The germline V and J ends were trimmed by 5 bases and 1 base, with 14 bases remaining between them. CDR3 coding DNA: TGTGCCAGCAGTACCCTGACAGGTGGGAACACTGAAGCTTTCTTT. It translates to CASSTLTGGNTEAFF.

The genes are TRBV11-3 and TRBJ1-4; 7 bases are shared with TRBD1. Germline assignment: CDR1 SGHNT and CDR2 YENEEA. The J segment lost 5 bases and the V segment lost 5 bases, leaving 8 bases of the junction unmatched. This CDR3 has 15 residues. CDR3 loop: CASSGGGTENEKLFF. CDR3 nucleotide sequence: TGTGCCAGCAGCGGAGGTGGGACAGAGAATGAAAAACTGTTTTTT.

There are a few counts of this clone. The chain couples TRBV6-2 or TRBV6-3 to TRBJ2-1, with TRBD1 matching over 9 bases. V lost 3 bases to trimming and J lost 5 bases; unmatched junction nucleotides: 5. CDR1 MNHEY and CDR2 SVGEGT come from the germline V gene. The CDR3 extends over 15 amino acids. For the CDR3, the DNA is TGTGCCAGCAGTTATCCGGGACAGGGAGACAATGAGCAGTTCTTC. It encodes CASSYPGQGDNEQFF.

This chain joins TRBV5-1 and TRBJ2-5, with 11 positions matching TRBD2. Trimming cost V 0 bases and J 2 bases; bases outside gene matches: 3. CDR3 length: 16 amino acids. Germline V gene lookup returns CDR1 SGHRS and CDR2 YFSETQ. The CDR3 spells CASSLVLAGGQETQYF. The DNA for the CDR3 is TGCGCCAGCAGCTTGGTGCTAGCGGGGGGTCAAGAGACCCAGTACTTC.

The CDR3 DNA reads TGTGCCAGCAGTTACATCGGGGGGGATACCTACGAGCAGTACTTC. The encoded protein is CASSYIGGDTYEQYF. The V call is TRBV6-6, the J call TRBJ2-7; 8 bases match TRBD2. The CDR3 has 15 residues. V dropped 2 bases and J dropped 2; count of bases not matched to a gene: 5. Germline V gives CDR1 MNHNY, CDR2 SVGAGI (reference sequence).

CDR3 protein: CASSIRGINSPLHF. CDR3 coding DNA: TGTGCCAGTAGTATAAGGGGGATTAATTCACCCCTCCACTTT. This sequence joins TRBV19 and TRBJ1-6, with TRBD1 as a possible D gene (6 bases). V was clipped by 2 bases and J by 6 bases, with 8 bases between them. The CDR3 runs to 14 residues. CDR1 and CDR2 (germline): LNHDA, SQIVND (reference sequence). Full variable domain (missing parts from reference TRBV19 and TRBJ1-6): DGGITQSPKYLFRKEGQNVTLSCEQNLNHDAMYWYRQDPGQGLRLIYYSQIVNDFQKGDIAEGYSVSREKKESFPLTVTSAQKNPTAFYLCASSIRGINSPLHFGNGTRLTVT.

The chain has TRBV6-5 and TRBJ1-2, with 8 bases aligning to TRBD1. Germline V lookup: CDR1 MNHEY, CDR2 SVGAGI. The CDR3 contains 14 residues. J was trimmed by 8 bases and V by 6 bases; bases with no gene match: 11. The CDR3 DNA reads TGTGCCAGCAGGCCGGTGGACAGGGTGATAGGCTACACCTTC. It specifies CASRPVDRVIGYTF.

The rearrangement links TRBV3-1 (or the pseudogene TRBV3-2) to TRBJ2-3; 9 nucleotides match TRBD2. The CDR3 runs 16 residues. In germline, CDR1 is LGHDT, CDR2 YNNKEL (reference sequence). The trim removed 6 bases at V and 0 bases at J, leaving 7 bases unmatched. The CDR3 DNA reads as TGTGCCAGCAGTAAGCGGGGGGCAGCCAGCACAGATACGCAGTATTTT. This codes for CASSKRGAASTDTQYF.

This chain connects TRBV7-9 to TRBJ1-5; TRBD1 matches 8 bases. The CDR3 length is 15 residues. The trim removed 1 base at V and 7 bases at J, leaving 6 bases unmatched. Germline V gene sequence: CDR1 SEHNR, CDR2 FQNEAQ (reference sequence). The CDR3 bases are TGTGCCAGCAGCTTAGGGACAGGGCTTAGCCAGCCCCAGCATTTT. This codes for CASSLGTGLSQPQHF.

The chain couples TRBV24-1 to TRBJ2-2; a weak D match, TRBD1 (6 bases). The CDR3 sequence is 13 residues long. Germline V gives CDR1 KGHDR, CDR2 SFDVKD. V dropped 10 bases and J dropped 0 bases, with 8 bases sitting between them. The CDR3 DNA reads TGTGCCACTGGGACACCGAACACCGGGGAGCTGTTTTTT. It encodes CATGTPNTGELFF.

The chain employs TRBV30 and TRBJ2-5; D not certain. The CDR3 extends over 16 amino acids. CDR1 is GTSNPN, CDR2 SVGIG, per germline (reference sequence). The V end was cut by 2 bases, the J end by 7 bases, with 23 bases between. The CDR3 DNA sequence: TGTGCCTGGAGTCTCATTCGACACGCGTCCCCAGGGACCCAGTACTTC. Protein sequence: CAWSLIRHASPGTQYF.

V is TRBV7-2 and J is TRBJ1-5; TRBD1 matches at 7 bases. The CDR3 consists of 15 residues. After removal of 5 bases from V and 4 bases from J, the junction contained 8 bases not matched to a gene. Germline V gene data show CDR1 as SGHTA and CDR2 as FQGNSA. The CDR3 nucleotides read TGTGCCAGCAGCAGGGGTACAGGGGATAATCAGCCCCAGCATTTT. Its protein product is CASSRGTGDNQPQHF. The whole variable domain, remainder taken from reference TRBV7-2 and TRBJ1-5, is GAGVSQSPSNKVTEKGKDVELRCDPISGHTALYWYRQSLGQGLEFLIYFQGNSAPDKSGLPSDRFSAERTGGSVSTLTIQRTQQEDSAVYLCASSRGTGDNQPQHFGDGTRLSIL.

This chain links TRBV2 with TRBJ1-3, with 7 bases aligning to TRBD1. CDR1 is SNHLY and CDR2 is FYNNEI in the germline V gene. With 11 bases clipped from V and 3 bases from J, the junction kept 4 bases outside the gene matches. CDR3 length equals 12 residues. In DNA form, the CDR3 reads TGTGCCGGGGGGACAGATGGAAACACCATATATTTT. Translation: CAGGTDGNTIYF.

This chain uses TRBV5-1 with TRBJ2-7; 11 bases are a match to TRBD2. The J segment lost 6 bases and the V segment lost 2 bases, leaving 10 bases of the junction unmatched. The CDR3 loop spans 16 amino acids. Germline CDR1 SGHRS, CDR2 YFSETQ. CDR3 sequence reads: CASSLQASGRPVEQYF. CDR3 in DNA: TGCGCCAGCAGCTTACAGGCTAGCGGGAGGCCTGTCGAGCAGTACTTC.

The chain couples TRBV27 to TRBJ2-3; 7 bases fit TRBD1. Germline CDR1 is MNHEY and CDR2 is SMNVEV (reference sequence). Trimming cost V 6 bases and J 3 bases; bases outside gene matches: 3. This CDR3 has 13 residues. The CDR3 DNA reads as TGTGCCAGCAGCCGACAGGGAACAGATACGCAGTATTTT. It yields the protein CASSRQGTDTQYF.

This chain uses TRBV7-8 with TRBJ1-5, with 7 bases matching TRBD1. V dropped 4 bases and J dropped 2; count of bases not matched to a gene: 5. Germline V gives CDR1 SGHVS, CDR2 FQNEAQ. This CDR3 region has 15 residues. CDR3 DNA sequence: TGTGCCAGCAGCTCCGACAGGGTGGGCAATCAGCCCCAGCATTTT. As protein: CASSSDRVGNQPQHF.

The rearrangement links TRBV5-5 to TRBJ1-3; the D is unclear. The germline gives CDR1 SGHKS, CDR2 YYEKEE (reference sequence). Trimming shortened V by 3 bases and J by 2 bases, and 12 bases separated the two germline ends. CDR3 length: 15 residues. The CDR3 is CASSSGFGAGNTIYF. The CDR3 nucleotides read TGTGCCAGCAGCTCCGGATTCGGGGCTGGAAACACCATATATTTT.

The chain joins TRBV9 to TRBJ1-3; 7 nucleotides match TRBD1. Germline CDR1 SGDLS, CDR2 YYNGEE. J was trimmed by 1 base and V by 4 bases; bases with no gene match: 5. The CDR3 has 15 residues. In nucleotides, the CDR3 is TGTGCCAGCAGCCCGGGACAGTCATCTGGAAACACCATATATTTT. Translated, it gives CASSPGQSSGNTIYF.

The chain recombines TRBV6-1 with TRBJ1-6; D gene ambiguous. Germline V gene data show CDR1 as MNHNS and CDR2 as SASEGT. CDR3 length equals 15 residues. The V end lost 2 bases, the J end lost 11 bases, and 16 bases lay between the germline ends. The CDR3 here is CASSESSGVLPPLHF. The CDR3 nucleotides are TGTGCCAGCAGTGAATCAAGCGGGGTTTTGCCACCCCTCCACTTT.

The chain couples TRBV10-2 to TRBJ1-1, with TRBD1 as a possible D gene (6 bases). Between the trimmed V and J ends, which lost 8 bases and 5 bases, there was a span of 21 bases. The V gene's germline CDR1 is WSHSY and CDR2 SAAADI. The CDR3 runs to 15 residues. DNA of the CDR3: TGCGCCAGCCGACGCGATTTACAGGGAGGGACTGAAGCTTTCTTT. Residues: CASRRDLQGGTEAFF.

The chain links TRBV18 to TRBJ1-1; D uncertain. The germline V gene encodes CDR1 KGHSH and CDR2 LQKENI. The CDR3 has 15 amino acids. V dropped 6 bases and J dropped 4 bases, with 18 bases sitting between them. CDR3 coding DNA: TGTGCCAGCTCTGGCCTAGTGGGAGAGAGCACTGAAGCTTTCTTT. It codes for CASSGLVGESTEAFF.

The chain has TRBV7-9 and TRBJ1-1, with unresolved D. CDR3 length equals 13 residues. The germline gives CDR1 SEHNR, CDR2 FQNEAQ (reference sequence). Trimming removed 7 bases at V and 2 bases at J, with 11 bases between. The CDR3 sequence is CASTLEINTEAFF. The CDR3, as DNA: TGTGCCAGCACCCTGGAGATTAACACTGAAGCTTTCTTT. Variable domain in full (rest from reference TRBV7-9 and TRBJ1-1): DTGVSQNPRHKITKRGQNVTFRCDPISEHNRLYWYRQTLGQGPEFLTYFQNEAQLEKSRLLSDRFSAERPKGSFSTLEIQRTEQGDSAMYLCASTLEINTEAFFGQGTRLTVV.

A note on this clone: The CDR3 does not end in the conserved phenylalanine or tryptophan, so this is likely a read error. This chain uses TRBV27 with TRBJ2-7; 10 bases map to TRBD2. The CDR3 loop spans 15 amino acids. CDR1 and CDR2 (germline): MNHEY, SMNVEV (reference sequence). Losses at the gene ends were 5 bases for V and 3 bases for J; bases not matched to a gene: 7. The CDR3 is CASSRSGGAFYEQYL. The CDR3 DNA sequence: TGTGCCAGCAGTCGGAGCGGGGGGGCCTTCTACGAGCAGTACTTA.

This rearrangement joins TRBV5-4 to TRBJ1-4; D unresolved. The V end lost 2 bases, the J end lost 8 bases, and 16 bases lay between the germline ends. The CDR3 spans 15 residues. Germline CDR1 and CDR2: SGHNT and YYREEE (reference sequence). CDR3 in amino acids: CASSFSTHSAEKLFF. DNA for the CDR3: TGTGCCAGCAGCTTTTCGACTCATTCGGCCGAAAAACTGTTTTTT.

The chain recombines TRBV5-1 with TRBJ2-3, with TRBD2 identical over 7 bases. V gave up 3 bases and J gave up 3 bases; unmatched junction bases: 7. Germline values: CDR1 SGHRS, CDR2 YFSETQ. The CDR3 covers 15 residues. CDR3 coding DNA: TGCGCCAGCAGCTCCCGAGCGGGGATGACAGATACGCAGTATTTT. Protein sequence: CASSSRAGMTDTQYF.